These 25 T cell receptor beta chains were sequenced from one sample in a study of read filtering for tumor transcriptome and immune sequencing. The library was built from around 400 ng RNA with molecular barcoded adaptors for alpha/delta and beta/gamma chains. Using its own MiXCR run on the reads, TCRdb lists one record per CDR3 protein. The sample lists approximately 6,500 distinct CDR3 sequences, 23% occurring once. The sample consisted of a population of CD138-negative cells sorted from bone marrow. Receptor source: a donor aged 40 or over with multiple myeloma.

On this clonotype itself: It may be a read error: a sequence one base away is much more abundant. V gene TRBV11-2 combines with J gene TRBJ2-1, with a tentative D call TRBD2 (5 bases). The CDR3 has 13 amino acids. The germline V gene encodes CDR1 SGHAT and CDR2 FQNNGV. The CDR3 nucleotides read TGTGCCAGCAGCTTAATTAGCGACAATGAGCAGGTCTTC. Its translation is CASSLISDNEQVF.

There are many counts of this clonotype. The gene calls are TRBV2 and TRBJ2-7; D gene uncertain. V was cut by 4 bases and J by 11 bases, with 9 bases left in between. Looked up from germline, CDR1 is SNHLY and CDR2 is FYNNEI. The CDR3 extends over 10 amino acids. The CDR3 nucleotides are TGTGCCAGCAGTGGCACAGAGGAGTACTTC. As protein: CASSGTEEYF.

The table lists this clonotype with many counts. The chain joins TRBV2 to TRBJ1-1, with 9 positions matching TRBD1. The germline gives CDR1 SNHLY, CDR2 FYNNEI. J lost 8 bases, V lost 6 bases, and 7 bases had no gene match. The CDR3 has 13 amino acids. CDR3 nucleotides: TGTGCCAGCAGCGTCGGACAGGGGAGCGAAGCTTTCTTT. This encodes CASSVGQGSEAFF.

This clonotype is labeled as medium-sized. The rearrangement joins TRBV14 to TRBJ1-1; D is uncertain. The CDR3 runs to 14 residues. Per the germline V gene, CDR1 is SGHDN and CDR2 is FVKESK. Trimming removed 4 bases at V and 5 bases at J, with 14 bases between. CDR3 in DNA: TGTGCCAGCAGCCCTGCAAGACCCGGGACTGAAGCTTTCTTT. Translation gives CASSPARPGTEAFF. The variable domain in full, completed from reference TRBV14 and TRBJ1-1, reads EAGVTQFPSHSVIEKGQTVTLRCDPISGHDNLYWYRRVMGKEIKFLLHFVKESKQDESGMPNNRFLAERTGGTYSTLKVQPAELEDSGVYFCASSPARPGTEAFFGQGTRLTVV.

This clonotype is termed medium-sized (0.01 to 0.1%). The chain employs TRBV20-1 and TRBJ2-7; TRBD2 is a possible D gene (6 bases). Looked up from germline, CDR1 is DFQATT and CDR2 is SNEGSKA (reference sequence). This CDR3 is built from 14 residues. Trimming took off 3 bases at V and 2 bases at J, with 14 bases between the two ends. CDR3 loop: CSASSGLTPYEQYF. The CDR3 coding sequence is TGCAGTGCTAGTAGCGGTCTAACCCCCTACGAGCAGTACTTC.

On this clonotype: Sequence at one end of the junction differs from germline and may be a read error. The chain joins TRBV7-9 to TRBJ1-4, with 7 positions matching TRBD1. This CDR3 has 14 residues. Germline CDR1 SEHNR, CDR2 FQNEAQ (reference sequence). The CDR3 nucleotides read TGTGCCAGCAGCACAGGGGCTAGCCCAGATACGCACTATTTT. Translating it yields CASSTGASPDTHYF.

This clonotype is medium-sized within its sample. The chain combines TRBV6-6 with TRBJ2-1; 11 bases are shared with TRBD2. The germline V gene has CDR1 MNHNY and CDR2 SVGAGI (reference sequence). CDR3 length: 15 residues. The J segment lost 7 bases and the V segment lost 2 bases, leaving 4 bases of the junction unmatched. The DNA of the CDR3 is TGTGCCAGCAGTTACGGGACTAGCGGATTGAATGAGCAGTTCTTC. Protein product: CASSYGTSGLNEQFF.

This clonotype turned up a few times. A read error is likely here: a far larger clone is one base away. The CDR3 protein is CASSQDVGLSSEQFF. CDR3 DNA: TGTGCCAGCAGCCAAGATGTAGGACTATCGTCTGAGCAGTTCTTC. The V and J genes are TRBV5-4 and TRBJ2-1, with D perhaps matching TRBD2 (6 bases). The CDR3 consists of 15 residues. From germline, CDR1 is SGHNT and CDR2 YYREEE (reference sequence). V lost 4 bases, J lost 9 bases, and 20 bases lay in between.

The sample holds one count of this clonotype. V usage is TRBV7-9 and J usage is TRBJ2-1; 10 bases agree with TRBD1. The V segment lost 9 bases and the J segment 6 bases; nucleotides outside the gene matches: 11. This CDR3 is built from 15 residues. Germline-derived CDR1 and CDR2 are SEHNR and FQNEAQ (reference sequence). DNA of the CDR3: TGTGCCAGACGCCCATTGGACAGGGGGATCAATGAGCAGTTCTTC. This codes for CARRPLDRGINEQFF.

This clonotype was counted at least ten times. The rearrangement joins TRBV7-9 to TRBJ1-5; tentative D call: TRBD1 (6 bases). CDR3 size: 13 residues. Trimming took 6 bases from V and 4 from J, leaving 10 bases between them. Germline CDR1 and CDR2: SEHNR and FQNEAQ (reference sequence). CDR3 nucleotides: TGTGCCAGCAGTTATCAGGGGAATCAGCCCCAGCATTTT. Its protein product is CASSYQGNQPQHF.

Worth noting for this clonotype: A read error likely explains this, since a far larger clone differs by one base. The DNA is omitted, as the CDR3 cannot be located on it reliably, and the CDR3 follows TCRdb's listing. The chain joins TRBV3-2 to TRBJ2-1; TRBD1 reflects the table's D call only, with no check against the DNA. TRBV3-2 is termed a pseudogene. The CDR3 has 19 residues if both end residues are counted. CDR3 region: CASSQVGGGAYLTYSEQFF.

This clonotype occurred many times. The chain links TRBV7-2 to TRBJ2-1, with D possibly being TRBD2 (6 bases). The length of the CDR3 is 12 residues. Trimming took off 5 bases at V and 6 bases at J, with 8 bases between the two ends. In germline, CDR1 is SGHTA, CDR2 FQGNSA. The CDR3 DNA is TGTGCCAGCAGCGACGGGAGCAATGAGCAGTTCTTC. Translating gives CASSDGSNEQFF.

The genes are TRBV20-1 and TRBJ2-3, with D possibly being TRBD1 or TRBD2 (5 bases each). V was pared by 3 bases and J by 4 bases, with 17 bases between. CDR1 DFQATT and CDR2 SNEGSKA come from the germline V gene (reference sequence). The CDR3 is 15 amino acids. The CDR3, as DNA: TGCAGTGCTAGGGGACCGGGCCCAGACCCAGATACGCAGTATTTT. Translated: CSARGPGPDPDTQYF.

This clonotype counts as medium-sized. The chain recombines TRBV4-3 with TRBJ2-7, with D possibly matching TRBD1 (5 bases). This CDR3 contains 14 residues. Trimming shortened V by 0 bases and J by 5 bases, and 11 bases separated the two germline ends. In germline, CDR1 is LGHNA, CDR2 YSLEER. The CDR3: CASSQDRVDNEQYF. The DNA of the CDR3 is TGCGCCAGCAGCCAAGACAGGGTGGATAACGAGCAGTACTTC.

This clonotype occurred many times. This may be a read error, as it is one base from a much larger clone. The CDR3 end shows no conserved phenylalanine or tryptophan, and so a read error is likely. The rearrangement joins TRBV20-1 to TRBJ2-3; 8 bases line up with TRBD2. The CDR3 loop spans 14 amino acids. CDR1 is DFQATT and CDR2 is SNEGSKA in the germline V gene (reference sequence). The trim removed 6 bases at V and 1 base at J, leaving 6 bases unmatched. The CDR3 bases are TGCAGTGCCGATCCGGGACTAGGCACAGATACGCAGTATCTT. It is translated as CSADPGLGTDTQYL.

As to this clonotype: This may arise from a read error, as a much more abundant clone is one base away. V and J are TRBV12-3 or TRBV12-4 and TRBJ2-3; possible D gene TRBD2, 5 bases. The CDR3 loop spans 11 amino acids. The CDR3 coding sequence is TGTGCCGGCAGTTTGGGGAGAGCGCAGTATTTT. Protein: CAGSLGRAQYF.

This clonotype was recorded at least ten times. The genes are TRBV6-2 or TRBV6-3 and TRBJ2-7, with TRBD2 as a possible D gene (6 bases). The V gene lost 7 bases and the J gene lost 3 bases, with 16 bases spanning the gap. Germline CDR1 reads MNHEY; CDR2 reads SVGEGT. The CDR3 consists of 14 residues. The CDR3 sequence: CASTNRRGFYEQYF. Here the CDR3 DNA reads TGTGCCAGCACCAACCGGAGGGGTTTCTACGAGCAGTACTTC.

This clonotype was counted ten times or more. The chain carries TRBV7-2 and TRBJ2-3, with 13 bases matching TRBD2. Per germline, CDR1 SGHTA and CDR2 FQGNSA. The CDR3 runs to 15 residues. J was trimmed by 4 bases and V by 7 bases; bases with no gene match: 5. The CDR3 nucleotides read TGTGCCAGCATTGGACTAGCGGGAGCTCCAGATACGCAGTATTTT. It yields the protein CASIGLAGAPDTQYF.

This clonotype was seen repeatedly, ten times or more. Here the CDR3 DNA reads TGTGCCAGCAGCTTACCGGGACGGGGAACAGATACGCAGTATTTT. Protein sequence: CASSLPGRGTDTQYF. This rearrangement joins TRBV7-2 to TRBJ2-3; the D call may be TRBD1 or TRBD2 (5 bases each). The CDR3 extends over 15 amino acids. Trimming removed 2 bases at V and 3 bases at J, with 12 bases between. Germline V CDR1 and CDR2: SGHTA, FQGNSA. Variable domain in full (rest from reference TRBV7-2 and TRBJ2-3): GAGVSQSPSNKVTEKGKDVELRCDPISGHTALYWYRQSLGQGLEFLIYFQGNSAPDKSGLPSDRFSAERTGGSVSTLTIQRTQQEDSAVYLCASSLPGRGTDTQYFGPGTRLTVL.

In this sample, this clonotype is medium-sized. This chain links TRBV20-1 with TRBJ2-1; D may be TRBD2 (6 bases). V was cut by 3 bases and J by 3 bases, with 9 bases left in between. Germline CDR1 reads DFQATT; CDR2 reads SNEGSKA (reference sequence). CDR3 length equals 13 residues. CDR3 loop: CSARLANYNEQFF. CDR3 DNA sequence: TGCAGTGCTAGGCTAGCGAACTACAATGAGCAGTTCTTC.

Many counts were recorded for this clonotype. The chain is built from TRBV5-1 and TRBJ1-1; TRBD1 matches at 7 bases. V lost 3 bases to trimming and J lost 5 bases; unmatched junction nucleotides: 7. The CDR3 has 14 amino acids. In germline, CDR1 is SGHRS, CDR2 YFSETQ. In DNA form, the CDR3 reads TGCGCCAGCAGCTCTGGGACAGTCGGGACTGAAGCTTTCTTT. Amino acids: CASSSGTVGTEAFF. Using reference TRBV5-1 and TRBJ1-1 for the parts outside the CDR3, the full variable domain is KAGVTQTPRYLIKTRGQQVTLSCSPISGHRSVSWYQQTPGQGLQFLFEYFSETQRNKGNFPGRFSGRQFSNSRSEMNVSTLELGDSALYLCASSSGTVGTEAFFGQGTRLTVV.

This clonotype appeared many times. The V call is TRBV4-2, the J call TRBJ2-7, with D maybe TRBD2 (7 bases). Germline V gives CDR1 LGHNA, CDR2 YNFKEQ. The CDR3 totals 16 residues. Trimming pared 0 bases from V and 1 base from J, leaving 13 bases between. CDR3 sequence (DNA): TGTGCCAGCAGCCAAGATACGGGGGGCGCTTCCTACGAGCAGTACTTC. This translates into CASSQDTGGASYEQYF.

This clonotype was seen ten or more times. The chain recombines TRBV7-2 with TRBJ2-2, with 8 bases that match TRBD2. CDR3 length: 16 amino acids. Trimming cost V 2 bases and J 5 bases; bases outside gene matches: 7. Germline V gene lookup returns CDR1 SGHTA and CDR2 FQGNSA. CDR3 loop: CASSLRRGVGTGELFF. The CDR3 DNA reads TGTGCCAGCAGCTTACGGCGGGGGGTGGGGACCGGGGAGCTGTTTTTT. Supplemented by reference TRBV7-2 and TRBJ2-2, the full variable domain reads GAGVSQSPSNKVTEKGKDVELRCDPISGHTALYWYRQSLGQGLEFLIYFQGNSAPDKSGLPSDRFSAERTGGSVSTLTIQRTQQEDSAVYLCASSLRRGVGTGELFFGEGSRLTVL.

This clonotype has just a few counts. One end of the junction fails to match germline, which may point to a read error. The J gene is TRBJ1-1, the V gene TRBV30; TRBD1 might be the D (6 bases). Germline loops: CDR1 GTSNPN, CDR2 SVGIG (reference sequence). This CDR3 comprises 15 residues. The CDR3 is CASNLQGRPGTEVFF. In DNA form, the CDR3 reads TGTGCCTCGAACCTGCAGGGGCGTCCGGGCACTGAAGTTTTCTTT.

There are many counts of this clonotype. The chain combines TRBV7-2 with TRBJ1-4; maybe TRBD1 (6 bases). CDR1 and CDR2 from the germline V gene are SGHTA and FQGNSA. The CDR3 extends over 14 amino acids. Trimming stripped 6 bases from V and 8 bases from J, with 16 bases between. CDR3 bases: TGTGCCAGCAGACAAGGGGGTATGTCAGAAAAACTGTTTTTT. This encodes CASRQGGMSEKLFF.